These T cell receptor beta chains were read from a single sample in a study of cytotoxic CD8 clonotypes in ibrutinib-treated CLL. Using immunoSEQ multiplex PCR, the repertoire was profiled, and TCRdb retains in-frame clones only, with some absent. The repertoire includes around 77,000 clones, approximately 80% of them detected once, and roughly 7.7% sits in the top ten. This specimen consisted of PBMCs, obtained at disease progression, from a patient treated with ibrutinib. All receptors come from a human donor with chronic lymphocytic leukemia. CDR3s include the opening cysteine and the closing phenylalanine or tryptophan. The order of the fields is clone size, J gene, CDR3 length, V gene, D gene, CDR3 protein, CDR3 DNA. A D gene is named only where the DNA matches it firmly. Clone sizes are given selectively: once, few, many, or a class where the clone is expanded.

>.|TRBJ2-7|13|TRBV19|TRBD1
CASSITGGYEQYF
TGTGCCAGTAGTATAACAGGGGGGTACGAGCAGTACTTC
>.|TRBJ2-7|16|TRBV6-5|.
CASSWGSTRRYYEQYF
TGTGCCAGCAGTTGGGGATCCACCAGGCGGTATTACGAGCAGTACTTC
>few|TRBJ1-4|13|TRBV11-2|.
CASSLDQFGKLFF
TGTGCCAGCAGCTTAGATCAATTCGGAAAACTGTTTTTT
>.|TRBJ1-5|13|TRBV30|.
CAWSREGNQPQHF
TGTGCCTGGAGCAGGGAGGGGAATCAGCCCCAGCATTTT
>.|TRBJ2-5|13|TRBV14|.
CASSRPLKETQYF
TGTGCCAGCAGCCGGCCGCTAAAAGAGACCCAGTACTTC
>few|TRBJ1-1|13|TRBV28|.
CASSTSRLGEAFF
TGTGCCAGCAGTACCTCCCGGCTCGGGGAAGCTTTCTTT
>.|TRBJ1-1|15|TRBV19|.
CASKYVSGFNTEAFF
TGTGCCAGTAAATACGTTTCTGGGTTCAACACTGAAGCTTTCTTT
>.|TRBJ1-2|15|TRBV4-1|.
CASSQDPGAGYGYTF
TGCGCCAGCAGCCAAGATCCGGGAGCGGGCTATGGCTACACCTTC
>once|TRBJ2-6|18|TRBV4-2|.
CASSQDFLRGRGANVLTF
TGTGCCAGCAGCCAAGATTTCCTCCGGGGGCGCGGGGCCAACGTCCTGACTTTC
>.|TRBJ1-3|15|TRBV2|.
CASSIGVDVGNTIYF
TGTGCCAGCAGTATTGGGGTCGATGTTGGAAACACCATATATTTT
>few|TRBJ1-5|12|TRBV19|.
CASRYSNQPQHF
TGTGCCAGTCGATATAGCAATCAGCCCCAGCATTTT
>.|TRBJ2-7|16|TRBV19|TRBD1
CASSITGRTGSYEQYF
TGTGCCAGTAGTATTACGGGTCGGACAGGGAGTTACGAGCAGTACTTC
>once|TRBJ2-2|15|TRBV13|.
CASSLRLPNTGELFF
TGTGCCAGCAGCTTACGACTCCCGAACACCGGGGAGCTGTTTTTT
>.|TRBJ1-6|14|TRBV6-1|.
CASSRDNYNSPLHF
TGTGCCAGCAGCCGGGACAACTATAATTCACCCCTCCACTTT
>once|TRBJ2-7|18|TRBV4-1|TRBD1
CASSQGYPRDRGGLGQYF
TGCGCCAGCAGCCAAGGGTACCCCCGGGACAGGGGTGGATTAGGGCAGTACTTC
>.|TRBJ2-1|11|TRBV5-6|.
CASSATDEQFF
TGTGCCAGCAGCGCTACGGATGAGCAGTTCTTC
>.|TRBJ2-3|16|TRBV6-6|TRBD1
CASSSRGTGGTDTQYF
TGTGCCAGCAGCTCGCGGGGGACAGGGGGCACAGATACGCAGTATTTT
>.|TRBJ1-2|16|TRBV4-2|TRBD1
CASSPGGQGGFYGYTF
TGTGCCAGCAGCCCCGGGGGACAGGGGGGGTTCTATGGCTACACCTTC
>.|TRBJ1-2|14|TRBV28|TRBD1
CASSLLDRVYGYTF
TGTGCCAGCAGTTTATTGGACAGGGTATATGGCTACACCTTC
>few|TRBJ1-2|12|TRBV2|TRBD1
CASIRQGYGYTF
TGTGCCAGCATCCGACAGGGGTATGGCTACACCTTC
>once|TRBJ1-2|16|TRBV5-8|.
CASSFPLGRGNYGYTF
TGTGCCAGCAGCTTTCCCCTGGGCAGGGGAAACTATGGCTACACCTTC
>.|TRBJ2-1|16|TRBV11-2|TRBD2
CASRPTGTSGNNEQFF
TGTGCCAGCAGACCTACCGGGACTAGCGGTAACAATGAGCAGTTCTTC
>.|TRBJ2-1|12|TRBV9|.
CASSVAGSEQFF
TGTGCCAGCAGCGTAGCCGGGAGTGAGCAGTTCTTC
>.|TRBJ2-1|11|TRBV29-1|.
CSVGTYNEQFF
TGCAGCGTGGGAACGTACAATGAGCAGTTCTTC
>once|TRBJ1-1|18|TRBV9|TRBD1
CASSVQLTGVNGNTEAFF
TGTGCCAGCAGCGTCCAGCTGACAGGGGTCAACGGAAACACTGAAGCTTTCTTT
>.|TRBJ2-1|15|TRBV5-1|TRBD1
CASSPGGLMYNEQFF
TGCGCCAGCAGTCCAGGGGGCTTAATGTACAATGAGCAGTTCTTC
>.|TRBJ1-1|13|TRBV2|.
CASRRGSRAEAFF
TGTGCCAGCAGGAGGGGGAGCCGGGCTGAAGCTTTCTTT
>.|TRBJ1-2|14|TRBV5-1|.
CASSLTGTTYGYTF
TGCGCCAGCAGCTTGACAGGGACGACCTATGGCTACACCTTC
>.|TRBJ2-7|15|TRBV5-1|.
CASSPDPGARYEQYF
TGCGCCAGCAGCCCCGACCCCGGGGCGAGGTACGAGCAGTACTTC
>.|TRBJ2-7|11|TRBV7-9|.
CASSTPYEQYF
TGTGCCAGCAGCACCCCCTACGAGCAGTACTTC
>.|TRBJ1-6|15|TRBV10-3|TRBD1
CAISDRRDRNSPLHF
TGTGCCATCAGTGATAGACGGGACAGAAATTCACCCCTCCACTTT
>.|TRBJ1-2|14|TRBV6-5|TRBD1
CASRPGTGVYGYTF
TGTGCCAGCAGGCCTGGGACAGGCGTTTATGGCTACACCTTC
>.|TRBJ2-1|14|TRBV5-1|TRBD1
CASRLGTGANEQFF
TGCGCCAGCAGGCTAGGGACAGGAGCCAATGAGCAGTTCTTC
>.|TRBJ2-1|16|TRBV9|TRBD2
CASSVGPGRAVDEQFF
TGTGCCAGCAGCGTAGGTCCCGGGAGGGCCGTAGATGAGCAGTTCTTC
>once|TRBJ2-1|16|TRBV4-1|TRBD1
CASSQDNGQGGHEQFF
TGCGCCAGCAGCCAAGACAATGGACAGGGGGGTCATGAGCAGTTCTTC
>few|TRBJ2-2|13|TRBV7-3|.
CASSFGIAGELFF
TGTGCCAGCAGCTTCGGAATCGCCGGGGAGCTGTTTTTT
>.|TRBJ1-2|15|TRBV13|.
CASSLQGTVGYGYTF
TGTGCCAGCAGCTTACAGGGCACCGTTGGCTATGGCTACACCTTC
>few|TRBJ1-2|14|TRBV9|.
CASSTSAGAQRYTF
TGTGCCAGCAGCACCTCGGCGGGGGCGCAGCGCTACACCTTC
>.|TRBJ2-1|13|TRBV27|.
CASSSRDYQEQFF
TGTGCCAGCAGTTCCCGGGATTACCAAGAGCAGTTCTTC
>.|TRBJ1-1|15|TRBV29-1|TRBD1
CSAEGRTGANTEAFF
TGCAGCGCCGAAGGGCGGACAGGGGCGAACACTGAAGCTTTCTTT
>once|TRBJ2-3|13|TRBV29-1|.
CSVGGITTDTQYF
TGCAGCGTTGGAGGGATAACCACAGATACGCAGTATTTT
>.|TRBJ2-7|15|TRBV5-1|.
CASSATGGHSYEQYF
TGCGCCAGCAGCGCCACTGGGGGACATTCCTACGAGCAGTACTTC
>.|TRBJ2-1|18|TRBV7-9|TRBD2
CASSLVWYPLGLADEQFF
TGTGCCAGCAGCTTAGTTTGGTACCCTTTAGGACTAGCGGATGAGCAGTTCTTC
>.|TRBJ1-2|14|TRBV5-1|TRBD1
CASSWDRGNYGYTF
TGCGCCAGCAGCTGGGACAGGGGGAACTATGGCTACACCTTC